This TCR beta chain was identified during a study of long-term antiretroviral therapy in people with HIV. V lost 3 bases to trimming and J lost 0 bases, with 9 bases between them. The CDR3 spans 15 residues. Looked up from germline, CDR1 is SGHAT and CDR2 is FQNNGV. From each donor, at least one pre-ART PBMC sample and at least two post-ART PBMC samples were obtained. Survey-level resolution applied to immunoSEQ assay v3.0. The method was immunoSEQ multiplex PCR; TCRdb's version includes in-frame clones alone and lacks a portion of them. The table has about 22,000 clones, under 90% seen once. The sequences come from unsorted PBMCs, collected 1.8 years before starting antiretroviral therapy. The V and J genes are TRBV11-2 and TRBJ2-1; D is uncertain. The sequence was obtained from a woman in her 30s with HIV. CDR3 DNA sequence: TGTGCCAGCAGCTTTTTGGATAGCTCCTACAATGAGCAGTTCTTC. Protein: CASSFLDSSYNEQFF.